What follows are 15 T cell receptor beta chains derived from one specimen sequenced in a study of T cell clones after liver transplantation. Sequencing was performed with immunoSEQ multiplex PCR; in TCRdb, only in-frame clones are kept and a portion is missing. This table holds about 75,000 clones, 84% found once. The sequencing used CD4+ T cells from blood, collected less than 50 months after liver transplant. These receptors were obtained from a human patient who received a liver transplant. Certain T cells may be donor cells from the graft.

The CDR3 bases are TGTGCCAGCAACCCCGGGACAGGGGATGGCTACACCTTC. Amino acids: CASNPGTGDGYTF. The gene calls are TRBV25-1 and TRBJ1-2; 10 bases match TRBD1. CDR3 length equals 13 residues. V was clipped by 7 bases and J by 6 bases; unmatched bases: 5. CDR1 MGHDK and CDR2 SYGVNS come from the germline V gene.

A single count supports this clone. The V call is TRBV11-1, the J call TRBJ2-3, with D possibly matching TRBD1 (5 bases). CDR1 and CDR2 (germline): SGHAT, FQDESV (reference sequence). V was clipped by 5 bases and J by 4 bases, with 16 bases between them. The CDR3 is made up of 15 amino acids. CDR3 amino acids: CASSPRQWYADTQYF. The CDR3 DNA follows: TGTGCCAGCAGCCCTCGACAGTGGTATGCAGATACGCAGTATTTT.

The genes are TRBV19 and TRBJ2-1, with TRBD2 matching over 7 bases. After removal of 9 bases from V and 8 bases from J, the junction contained 19 bases not matched to a gene. Germline-derived CDR1 and CDR2 are LNHDA and SQIVND (reference sequence). The CDR3 has 16 amino acids. Here the CDR3 DNA reads TGTGCCAGCGGGGGGAGGGGTAACGTTGGGCACGATGAGCAGTTCTTC. Its translation is CASGGRGNVGHDEQFF.

The chain combines TRBV5-1 with TRBJ2-3, with 9 bases aligning to TRBD1. The CDR3 spans 14 residues. V shed 3 bases and J 4 bases; nucleotides not matched to a gene: 3. From germline, CDR1 is SGHRS and CDR2 YFSETQ. Here the CDR3 reads CASSSRQGADTQYF. The CDR3 nucleotides are TGCGCCAGCAGCTCCCGACAGGGGGCAGATACGCAGTATTTT.

The chain has TRBV4-2 and TRBJ1-1, with D perhaps matching TRBD1 (5 bases). V was clipped by 1 base and J by 7 bases, with 16 bases between them. The germline V gene encodes CDR1 LGHNA and CDR2 YNFKEQ. The CDR3 totals 15 residues. The CDR3 region is CASSQGSGAESEAFF. The CDR3, as DNA: TGTGCCAGCAGCCAAGGGAGCGGGGCGGAGAGTGAAGCTTTCTTT.

The genes are TRBV9 and TRBJ2-7, with 10 bases identical to TRBD1. V was clipped by 5 bases and J by 6 bases; unmatched bases: 2. The CDR3 extends over 12 amino acids. The germline CDR1 and CDR2 sequences are SGDLS and YYNGEE. The CDR3 region is CASSGTGAEQYF. DNA of the CDR3: TGTGCCAGCAGTGGGACAGGGGCCGAGCAGTACTTC.

This clone was recorded a few times. V gene TRBV14 combines with J gene TRBJ1-2; tentative D call: TRBD1 (6 bases). CDR1 is SGHDN, CDR2 FVKESK, per germline. V lost 0 bases to trimming and J lost 8 bases, with 13 bases between them. The CDR3 loop spans 14 amino acids. This chain's CDR3 is CASSQEQGIGGYTF. CDR3 DNA sequence: TGTGCCAGCAGCCAAGAACAGGGAATAGGCGGCTACACCTTC.

The gene calls are TRBV18 and TRBJ1-4; D is uncertain. Germline-derived CDR1 and CDR2 are KGHSH and LQKENI. This CDR3 is 16 amino acids long. Trimming removed 3 bases from V and 8 bases from J, with 19 bases in between. In nucleotides, the CDR3 is TGTGCCAGCTCACCGGTGGCAGGCCACATTGTGGAAAAACTGTTTTTT. Translation gives CASSPVAGHIVEKLFF.

The count of this clone is one. The chain is built from TRBV7-2 and TRBJ2-2, with D uncertain. This CDR3 comprises 15 residues. Germline assignment: CDR1 SGHTA and CDR2 FQGNSA. Trimming cost V 1 base and J 6 bases, with 12 bases left between them. The CDR3 is CASSLGARDPGELFF. CDR3 nucleotides: TGTGCCAGCAGCTTAGGCGCTAGGGATCCCGGGGAGCTGTTTTTT. Drawing the rest from reference TRBV7-2 and TRBJ2-2, the complete variable domain is GAGVSQSPSNKVTEKGKDVELRCDPISGHTALYWYRQSLGQGLEFLIYFQGNSAPDKSGLPSDRFSAERTGGSVSTLTIQRTQQEDSAVYLCASSLGARDPGELFFGEGSRLTVL.

CDR3 amino acids: CSAAGQGKETQYF. In DNA, the CDR3 is TGCAGCGCTGCCGGACAGGGGAAAGAGACCCAGTACTTC. The J gene is TRBJ2-5, the V gene TRBV29-1; the match to TRBD1 covers 9 bases. CDR3 length equals 13 residues. The germline V gene has CDR1 SQVTM and CDR2 ANQGSEA. Trimming took 7 bases from V and 3 from J; bases not matched to a gene: 6.

The chain carries TRBV7-2 and TRBJ2-3; D not certain. The germline V and J ends were trimmed by 5 bases and 0 bases, with 15 bases remaining between them. The CDR3 is made up of 16 amino acids. CDR1 and CDR2 (germline): SGHTA, FQGNSA. The CDR3 DNA reads TGTGCCAGCAGCCCCCTCGCGGATCCTAGCACAGATACGCAGTATTTT. The encoded protein is CASSPLADPSTDTQYF.

A word on this clone: Since the CDR3 does not end with the conserved phenylalanine or tryptophan, this likely comes from a read error. Because the CDR3's place on the DNA is in doubt, the DNA is left out and the CDR3 is given as listed by TCRdb. This sequence joins TRBV28 and TRBJ2-3. The CDR3 sequence runs 13 residues, both termini included. The germline V gene encodes CDR1 MDHEN and CDR2 SYDVKM. CDR3 sequence: CASSLYRGTGTQL.

The rearrangement links TRBV19 to TRBJ2-2; D possibly uses TRBD1 or TRBD2 (5 bases each). The germline V and J ends were trimmed by 4 bases and 5 bases, with 14 bases remaining between them. CDR3 length: 15 amino acids. Germline loops: CDR1 LNHDA, CDR2 SQIVND (reference sequence). The CDR3 sequence is CASSTDTRGTGELFF. The CDR3 bases are TGTGCCAGTAGTACGGACACCCGCGGGACCGGGGAGCTGTTTTTT.

The rearrangement links TRBV9 to TRBJ1-4; unclear D gene. There are 13 residues in the CDR3. The germline CDR1 and CDR2 sequences are SGDLS and YYNGEE. V shed 4 bases and J shed 8 bases, with 12 bases lying between them. CDR3 sequence reads: CASSPSLREKLFF. CDR3 coding DNA: TGTGCCAGCAGCCCGAGCTTACGGGAAAAACTGTTTTTT.

The J gene is TRBJ1-1, the V gene TRBV18, with D maybe TRBD1 (5 bases). The CDR3 extends over 15 amino acids. Germline V gives CDR1 KGHSH, CDR2 LQKENI. The ends were cut back, 5 bases at V and 5 bases at J, with 18 bases in the middle. CDR3 residues: CASSSVGGGGTEAFF. DNA of the CDR3: TGTGCCAGCTCATCCGTTGGCGGGGGTGGTACTGAAGCTTTCTTT.